This T cell receptor beta chain was recovered during a study of blood T cell repertoires in COVID-19. This CDR3 spans 13 amino acids. In germline, CDR1 is SGHKS, CDR2 YYEKEE (reference sequence). Trimming pared 1 base from V and 5 bases from J, leaving 10 bases between. Participant-reported clinical history was the basis for cohort assignment. TCRdb keeps only in-frame clones here, not all; method: immunoSEQ multiplex PCR. The sample contains fewer than 250,000 clones, 70% to 90% of which appear only once. This clone was picked up one time. The origin of this receptor is a man aged 50 or older who had been exposed to COVID-19. This chain links TRBV5-5 with TRBJ2-7, with D perhaps matching TRBD2 (5 bases). Sequenced sample: PBMCs or T cells enriched from blood (not recorded which). The CDR3 DNA follows: TGTGCCAGCAGCTTGATTACGGGGAACGAGCAGTACGTC. Translated, it gives CASSLITGNEQYV.